Described below is a single T cell receptor (beta chain) sequence and its context. The antigen is unknown. PCR primers comprised 60 Vbeta and 13 Jbeta primers. Sequencing was performed with immunoSEQ multiplex PCR; in TCRdb, only in-frame clones are kept and a portion is missing. The sample has 80,000 or so clones; 63% are singletons. In germline, CDR1 is SQVTM, CDR2 ANQGSEA. The junction had 21 bases not matched to a gene; V was cut back by 7 bases and J by 2 bases. The CDR3 has 19 residues. This entry is derived from a study of cytomegalovirus exposure and HLA in healthy donors. Study observations and caveats: The records held CMV serostatus as the only immune exposure information. For most TCR beta V segments, an earlier analysis put the productive rate at about 87% or about 30% of the time.

V usage is TRBV29-1 and J usage is TRBJ1-3; TRBD1 matches 9 bases. Input material: PBMCs. The receptor's source is a man aged 25 to 40 in good health and CMV-seropositive. The CDR3 protein is CSAHIRGQGKSIAGNTIYF. The CDR3 DNA follows: TGCAGCGCCCATATAAGGGGACAGGGAAAATCAATTGCTGGAAACACCATATATTTT.